Below, 27 T cell receptor beta chains from the same sample are listed, as sequenced in a study of blood T cell repertoires in COVID-19 (dated by TCRdb to 2019 to 2021). The method was the immunoSEQ multiplex PCR assay. The table was pulled from immuneACCESS by TCRdb, which kept in-frame rearrangements only. Such tables lose some clones; where checked, under half of the loss comes from unresolved V genes, and the rest has no known cause. The sample table lists about 81,000 clones, roughly 96% of them with a count of one. The ten largest make up 3.5% to 5% of the sample. The sequencing input was peripheral blood. The receptors were gathered from a human donor with active COVID-19. The donor label of this sample is uncertain.

The rearrangement uses TRBV6-6 and TRBJ2-7, with D perhaps matching TRBD1 (6 bases). CDR3 length equals 15 residues. CDR1 and CDR2 (germline): MNHNY, SVGAGI (reference sequence). V gave up 3 bases and J gave up 4 bases, with 16 bases separating them. DNA of the CDR3: TGTGCCAGCAGTTATCCCGCATGGGGGCCTTACGAGCAGTACTTC. It codes for CASSYPAWGPYEQYF.

The V gene is TRBV19, the J gene TRBJ2-7; 10 bases are a match to TRBD2. Germline CDR1 and CDR2: LNHDA and SQIVND (reference sequence). The CDR3 length is 14 residues. Germline trimming cut 5 bases from V and 3 bases from J; bases unmatched to any gene: 4. CDR3 loop: CASSARTSGYEQYF. CDR3 coding DNA: TGTGCCAGTAGTGCCCGGACTAGCGGCTACGAGCAGTACTTC. Looking up the rest from reference TRBV19 and TRBJ2-7 gives the full variable domain: DGGITQSPKYLFRKEGQNVTLSCEQNLNHDAMYWYRQDPGQGLRLIYYSQIVNDFQKGDIAEGYSVSREKKESFPLTVTSAQKNPTAFYLCASSARTSGYEQYFGPGTRLTVT.

This chain joins TRBV27 and TRBJ2-3, with TRBD2 matching over 14 bases. CDR1 is MNHEY and CDR2 is SMNVEV in the germline V gene (reference sequence). The trim removed 8 bases at V and 11 bases at J, leaving 9 bases unmatched. This CDR3 region has 14 residues. In DNA form, the CDR3 reads TGTGCCAGCGGGACTAGCGGGGGCCGGCAAGGGCAGTATTTT. Protein sequence: CASGTSGGRQGQYF.

This clone was seen only once. The sample holds other DNA sequences that translate to the same CDR3. The chain employs TRBV3-1 (or the pseudogene TRBV3-2) and TRBJ2-5; 13 bases fit TRBD2. This CDR3 comprises 16 residues. V shed 1 base and J 2 bases; nucleotides not matched to a gene: 1. Germline V lookup: CDR1 LGHDT, CDR2 YNNKEL (reference sequence). CDR3 coding DNA: TGTGCCAGCAGCCAAGGACTAGCGGGGGGTCAAGAGACCCAGTACTTC. Translation: CASSQGLAGGQETQYF.

This clone was found a few times. The CDR3 loop is CASSEVPPGGGSGANVLTF. In DNA form, the CDR3 reads TGTGCCAGCAGCGAAGTTCCCCCCGGGGGAGGGTCTGGGGCCAACGTCCTGACTTTC. This rearrangement joins TRBV13 to TRBJ2-6; 7 nucleotides agree with TRBD2. Germline CDR1 reads PRHDT; CDR2 reads FYEKMQ (reference sequence). The ends lost 5 bases at V and 1 base at J; junction bases unmatched: 14. The CDR3 has 19 residues.

V gene TRBV11-2 combines with J gene TRBJ2-3; no firm D call. V was trimmed by 1 base and J by 6 bases, leaving 5 bases between them. Germline lookup yields CDR1 SGHAT and CDR2 FQNNGV. CDR3 length: 12 residues. The DNA for the CDR3 is TGTGCCAGCAGCTTAGTATCCGATACGCAGTATTTT. Its translation: CASSLVSDTQYF.

The gene calls are TRBV4-2 and TRBJ2-1; 9 bases are a match to TRBD2. The length of the CDR3 is 18 residues. V trimming: 0 bases; J trimming: 8 bases; junction bases outside the gene matches: 14. The V gene's germline CDR1 is LGHNA and CDR2 YNFKEQ. CDR3 sequence reads: CASSQELPGTSSWYEQFF. Here the CDR3 DNA reads TGTGCCAGCAGCCAAGAGCTCCCGGGGACTAGCTCTTGGTATGAGCAGTTCTTC.

The chain couples TRBV9 to TRBJ1-6; possibly TRBD1 for D (6 bases). V was shortened by 3 bases and J by 3 bases, with 10 bases between the two germline ends. In germline, CDR1 is SGDLS, CDR2 YYNGEE. This CDR3 spans 15 amino acids. CDR3 in amino acids: CASSARQDYNSPLHF. In DNA, the CDR3 is TGTGCCAGCAGCGCCAGACAGGACTATAATTCACCCCTCCACTTT.

The genes are TRBV6-1 and TRBJ1-5; D is uncertain. The CDR3 is made up of 15 amino acids. V lost 2 bases and J lost 0, with 8 bases in between. Germline V gene lookup returns CDR1 MNHNS and CDR2 SASEGT. The CDR3 region is CASSEQANSNQPQHF. The DNA of the CDR3 is TGTGCCAGCAGTGAACAAGCAAATAGCAATCAGCCCCAGCATTTT.

The V gene is TRBV4-1, the J gene TRBJ2-1, with 10 bases aligning to TRBD2. After removal of 3 bases from V and 2 bases from J, the junction contained 13 bases not matched to a gene. There are 19 residues in the CDR3. Germline V CDR1 and CDR2: MGHRA, YSYEKL. CDR3 sequence reads: CASSQAVESLAGTYNEQFF. The CDR3 bases are TGCGCCAGCAGCCAGGCCGTTGAATCACTAGCGGGGACCTACAATGAGCAGTTCTTC.

V is TRBV6-5 and J is TRBJ1-2; D gene unclear. From germline, CDR1 is MNHEY and CDR2 SVGAGI. The CDR3 has 12 amino acids. V lost 10 bases and J 4 bases, leaving 13 bases between the germline ends. CDR3 residues: CATSSRGYGYTF. In nucleotides, the CDR3 is TGTGCCACCTCATCCCGCGGCTATGGCTACACCTTC.

This chain joins TRBV28 and TRBJ2-7; tentative D call: TRBD1 (6 bases). Trimming left V 6 bases short and J 6 bases short, with 12 bases between. CDR1 is MDHEN, CDR2 SYDVKM, per germline. CDR3 size: 12 residues. CDR3 sequence: CASRWTVGEQYF. In DNA, the CDR3 is TGTGCCAGCAGGTGGACAGTCGGCGAGCAGTACTTC.

The chain uses TRBV4-1 and TRBJ2-4, with 10 positions matching TRBD2. The CDR3 sequence is 16 residues long. Germline lookup yields CDR1 MGHRA and CDR2 YSYEKL. The V segment lost 6 bases and the J segment 5 bases; nucleotides outside the gene matches: 10. DNA of the CDR3: TGCGCCAGCAGTTTTCTCAGCGGGGGGGTAGAAAACATTCAGTACTTC. Translation gives CASSFLSGGVENIQYF.

The rearrangement links TRBV12-3 or TRBV12-4 to TRBJ1-1, with D possibly TRBD1 on 6 matching bases. V lost 5 bases and J 5 bases, leaving 12 bases between the germline ends. CDR3 length: 13 amino acids. The CDR3 bases are TGTGCCAGCAGTATACAGGGATGGACTGAAGCTTTCTTT. This gives the protein CASSIQGWTEAFF.

The genes are TRBV3-1 (or the pseudogene TRBV3-2) and TRBJ2-3, with 10 bases aligning to TRBD2. CDR3 size: 22 residues. V dropped 0 bases and J dropped 3; count of bases not matched to a gene: 21. Per germline, CDR1 LGHDT and CDR2 YNNKEL (reference sequence). The CDR3 reads CASSQERLPGLAGVELTDTQYF. As DNA, the CDR3 is TGTGCCAGCAGCCAAGAGCGGCTTCCCGGGCTAGCGGGGGTGGAGTTGACAGATACGCAGTATTTT.

V is TRBV20-1 and J is TRBJ1-1; D may be TRBD1 (5 bases). The CDR3 is 11 amino acids. Germline V gene lookup returns CDR1 DFQATT and CDR2 SNEGSKA (reference sequence). With 4 bases removed from V and 5 bases from J, the gap between germline ends came to 8 bases. This CDR3 reads CSAKGRTEAFF. As DNA, the CDR3 is TGCAGTGCTAAGGGGCGTACTGAAGCTTTCTTT.

This clone was detected only a few times. The chain uses TRBV12-3 or TRBV12-4 and TRBJ2-7; no clear D gene. The CDR3 loop spans 13 amino acids. The V and J ends lost 3 bases and 5 bases respectively, with 11 bases between them. The CDR3 sequence: CASSFSLVDEQYF. The CDR3, as DNA: TGTGCCAGCAGTTTCTCGTTGGTAGACGAGCAGTACTTC.

The rearrangement links TRBV9 to TRBJ2-1; 8 bases are shared with TRBD2. The V and J ends lost 1 base and 0 bases, in that order; junction bases with no gene match: 3. The CDR3 extends over 16 amino acids. In germline, CDR1 is SGDLS, CDR2 YYNGEE. The CDR3 spells CASSVSGGSSYNEQFF. The CDR3 DNA reads TGTGCCAGCAGCGTATCGGGAGGGAGCTCCTACAATGAGCAGTTCTTC.

In DNA form, the CDR3 reads TGCGCCAGCAGCCCTAGCGGGGGTAGCACAGATACGCAGTATTTT. It specifies CASSPSGGSTDTQYF. The chain has TRBV5-1 and TRBJ2-3, with TRBD2 matching over 10 bases. The CDR3 length is 15 residues. The J segment lost 0 bases and the V segment lost 4 bases, leaving 2 bases of the junction unmatched. Germline values: CDR1 SGHRS, CDR2 YFSETQ.

The rearrangement links TRBV5-1 to TRBJ1-5; 7 bases line up with TRBD1. The CDR3 has 15 residues. CDR1 SGHRS and CDR2 YFSETQ come from the germline V gene. The trim removed 1 base at V and 6 bases at J, leaving 7 bases unmatched. CDR3 nucleotide sequence: TGCGCCAGCAGCTTGACAGGGGAGAGAATTCAGCCCCAGCATTTT. This translates into CASSLTGERIQPQHF.

The J gene is TRBJ2-3, the V gene TRBV5-1; maybe TRBD1 (6 bases). Germline loops: CDR1 SGHRS, CDR2 YFSETQ. There are 14 residues in the CDR3. Trimming stripped 0 bases from V and 4 bases from J, with 9 bases between. This CDR3 reads CASSLGGPADTQYF. The CDR3 DNA reads TGCGCCAGCAGCTTGGGGGGGCCAGCAGATACGCAGTATTTT.

The chain carries TRBV2 and TRBJ1-1; D perhaps matches TRBD1 (5 bases). Trimming cost V 1 base and J 3 bases, with 12 bases left between them. Per the germline V gene, CDR1 is SNHLY and CDR2 is FYNNEI. The CDR3 extends over 15 amino acids. For the CDR3, the DNA is TGTGCCAGCAGTGAAGATGGGGGGAGGGACACTGAAGCTTTCTTT. The encoded protein is CASSEDGGRDTEAFF.

The chain carries TRBV27 and TRBJ1-5; no firm D call. The length of the CDR3 is 16 residues. CDR1 is MNHEY and CDR2 is SMNVEV in the germline V gene (reference sequence). Trimming took off 4 bases at V and 0 bases at J, with 13 bases between the two ends. This CDR3 is CASSSGGYYSNQPQHF. The DNA of the CDR3 is TGTGCCAGCAGTTCCGGAGGGTACTATAGCAATCAGCCCCAGCATTTT.

V usage is TRBV2 and J usage is TRBJ2-1; D call uncertain. This CDR3 spans 14 amino acids. Germline V CDR1 and CDR2: SNHLY, FYNNEI. Trimming pared 1 base from V and 7 bases from J, leaving 11 bases between. The CDR3 is CASSEVAGKNEQFF. In DNA form, the CDR3 reads TGTGCCAGCAGTGAAGTCGCAGGCAAAAATGAGCAGTTCTTC.

The rearrangement links TRBV6-4 to TRBJ1-1; no clear D. CDR1 is MRHNA and CDR2 is SNTAGT in the germline V gene. V was cut by 4 bases and J by 1 base, with 7 bases left in between. The CDR3 loop spans 13 amino acids. CDR3 region: CASSVEGNTEAFF. The DNA for the CDR3 is TGTGCCAGCAGTGTCGAGGGGAACACTGAAGCTTTCTTT.

The V and J genes are TRBV7-9 and TRBJ2-5; 7 bases are a match to TRBD1. The CDR3 extends over 15 amino acids. V lost 5 bases to trimming and J lost 5 bases; unmatched junction nucleotides: 11. Germline V CDR1 and CDR2: SEHNR, FQNEAQ (reference sequence). The chain's CDR3 is CASSKGTARGETQYF. In DNA form, the CDR3 reads TGTGCCAGCAGCAAAGGGACAGCGAGGGGGGAGACCCAGTACTTC.

The rearrangement uses TRBV4-2 and TRBJ2-5; 12 bases are a match to TRBD2. Germline V gene sequence: CDR1 LGHNA, CDR2 YNFKEQ. The CDR3 consists of 17 residues. The V gene end was trimmed by 2 bases and the J gene end by 5 bases; junction bases not matched to a gene: 9. CDR3 residues: CASSQRLAGGPGETQYF. CDR3 DNA: TGTGCCAGCAGCCAAAGGCTAGCGGGAGGGCCGGGGGAGACCCAGTACTTC.